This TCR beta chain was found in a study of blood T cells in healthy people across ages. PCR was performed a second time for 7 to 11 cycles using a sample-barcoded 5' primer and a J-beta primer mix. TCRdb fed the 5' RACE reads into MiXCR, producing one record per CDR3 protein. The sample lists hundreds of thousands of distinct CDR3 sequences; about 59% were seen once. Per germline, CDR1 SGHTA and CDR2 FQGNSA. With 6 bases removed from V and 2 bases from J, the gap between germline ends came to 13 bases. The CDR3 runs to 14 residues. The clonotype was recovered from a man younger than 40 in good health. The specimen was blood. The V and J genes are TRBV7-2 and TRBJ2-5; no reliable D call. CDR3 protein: CASRGWSDQETQYF. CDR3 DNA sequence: TGTGCCAGCAGGGGGTGGAGTGATCAAGAGACCCAGTACTTC.